These 29 T cell receptor beta chains were all obtained from the same sample, sequenced in a study of graft-versus-host responses after intestinal transplantation. TCRdb's copy holds only in-frame clones and misses some; the assay was immunoSEQ multiplex PCR. This sample yields fewer than 15,000 clones, of which around 40% are seen a single time; 2.3% belongs to the top ten. The culture paired approximately 200,000 irradiated violet-dye-labeled stimulators with approximately 200,000 CFSE-labeled responders. The sample consisted of alloreactive CD8+ T cells from a mixed lymphocyte reaction culture, taken before intestinal transplant. Subset described: CFSE-low proliferating T cells sorted from roughly six-day pre-transplant mixed lymphocyte reaction (GvH or HvG direction). These receptors were obtained from a human patient who received an intestinal transplant.

The CDR3 protein is CASSYGGATEAFF. The CDR3 coding sequence is TGTGCCAGCAGTTACGGGGGTGCCACTGAAGCTTTCTTT. The chain couples TRBV6-6 to TRBJ1-1; maybe TRBD1 (5 bases). Germline lookup yields CDR1 MNHNY and CDR2 SVGAGI (reference sequence). Between the trimmed V and J ends, which lost 2 bases and 4 bases, there was a span of 8 bases. The CDR3 is made up of 13 amino acids.

The chain links TRBV4-1 to TRBJ2-5; D is unresolved. This CDR3 has 12 residues. V dropped 4 bases and J dropped 4 bases, with 7 bases sitting between them. Germline lookup yields CDR1 MGHRA and CDR2 YSYEKL. CDR3 bases: TGCGCCAGCAGCCGCGAAGGAGAGACCCAGTACTTC. It yields the protein CASSREGETQYF.

About this clone: At one of its ends the junction is not consistent with the germline gene, which may arise from a read error. This rearrangement joins TRBV7-9 to TRBJ2-7, with 7 bases lining up with TRBD2. This CDR3 is built from 15 residues. Germline V gene data show CDR1 as SEHNR and CDR2 as FQNEAQ (reference sequence). The chain's CDR3 is CASSSGRWTSHEQYF. The CDR3 DNA reads TGTGCCAGCAGCTCCGGGAGGTGGACCTCCCACGAGCAGTACTTC.

Judged by abundance, this clone is medium-sized. This chain connects TRBV6-6 to TRBJ2-1; a weak D match, TRBD1 (6 bases). The CDR3 consists of 12 residues. V was clipped by 6 bases and J by 12 bases, with 15 bases between them. From germline, CDR1 is MNHNY and CDR2 SVGAGI (reference sequence). The CDR3 bases are TGTGCCAGCAGCCCCTCAGGGGTAGGGCAGTTCTTC. Its protein product is CASSPSGVGQFF.

V gene TRBV14 combines with J gene TRBJ2-1; D gene ambiguous. The CDR3 is 15 residues long. Trimming left V 3 bases short and J 6 bases short, with 15 bases between. Germline V gene data show CDR1 as SGHDN and CDR2 as FVKESK. CDR3 DNA: TGTGCCAGCAGCCATATAGAACCTGAAGGCAATGAGCAGTTCTTC. Encoded protein: CASSHIEPEGNEQFF.

This clone has a handful of counts. The J gene is TRBJ2-5, the V gene TRBV19; TRBD1 is a possible D gene (6 bases). The CDR3 extends over 15 amino acids. V lost 3 bases and J lost 5, with 16 bases in between. Germline CDR1 LNHDA, CDR2 SQIVND (reference sequence). CDR3 loop: CASSIQNGQLETQYF. CDR3 in DNA: TGTGCCAGTAGTATTCAGAACGGACAGCTGGAGACCCAGTACTTC.

V and J are TRBV29-1 and TRBJ2-1, with a tentative D call TRBD2 (5 bases). Germline CDR1 and CDR2: SQVTM and ANQGSEA. The CDR3 contains 15 residues. Trimming stripped 1 base from V and 2 bases from J, with 12 bases between. The DNA of the CDR3 is TGCAGCGTTGAAGGAGGACTGTACACCTACAATGAGCAGTTCTTC. This sequence encodes CSVEGGLYTYNEQFF.

This clone was recorded only once. Here the CDR3 reads CASIPSGTEGWHYGYTF. For the CDR3, the DNA is TGTGCCAGCATCCCTTCCGGGACAGAGGGTTGGCACTATGGCTACACCTTC. This rearrangement joins TRBV7-9 to TRBJ1-2, with 7 bases fitting TRBD1. The CDR3 totals 17 residues. J lost 3 bases, V lost 7 bases, and 17 bases had no gene match. Germline V gives CDR1 SEHNR, CDR2 FQNEAQ (reference sequence).

The chain recombines TRBV2 with TRBJ1-5; TRBD1 agrees at 7 bases. Losses at the gene ends were 5 bases for V and 2 bases for J; bases not matched to a gene: 6. Germline CDR1 reads SNHLY; CDR2 reads FYNNEI. This CDR3 is 15 amino acids long. CDR3 in amino acids: CASSQGGGGNQPQHF. CDR3 in DNA: TGTGCCAGCAGTCAGGGGGGGGGAGGCAATCAGCCCCAGCATTTT. The whole variable domain, remainder taken from reference TRBV2 and TRBJ1-5, is EPEVTQTPSHQVTQMGQEVILRCVPISNHLYFYWYRQILGQKVEFLVSFYNNEISEKSEIFDDQFSVERPDGSNFTLKIRSTKLEDSAMYFCASSQGGGGNQPQHFGDGTRLSIL.

This clone turned up a few times. The chain couples TRBV11-2 to TRBJ2-5; possibly TRBD1 or TRBD2 for D (5 bases each). Trimming left V 4 bases short and J 5 bases short, with 17 bases between. The CDR3 runs to 15 residues. Germline values: CDR1 SGHAT, CDR2 FQNNGV. The CDR3 DNA is TGTGCCAGCAGCTGGGGGACGGCGAAGTGGGAGACCCAGTACTTC. It codes for CASSWGTAKWETQYF.

This rearrangement joins TRBV7-9 to TRBJ1-1; D gene unclear. Per germline, CDR1 SEHNR and CDR2 FQNEAQ (reference sequence). This CDR3 is 11 amino acids long. V was pared by 1 base and J by 8 bases, with 5 bases between. CDR3 sequence: CASSLGGEAFF. The CDR3 DNA reads as TGTGCCAGCAGCTTAGGAGGAGAAGCTTTCTTT.

The rearrangement links TRBV29-1 to TRBJ1-3; unclear D gene. Trimming left V 7 bases short and J 3 bases short, with 10 bases between. Germline V gene sequence: CDR1 SQVTM, CDR2 ANQGSEA. The length of the CDR3 is 12 residues. The DNA of the CDR3 is TGCAGCGCCGTGGCCGGTGGAAACACCATATATTTT. Protein sequence: CSAVAGGNTIYF. Full variable domain (outside the CDR3, taken from reference TRBV29-1 and TRBJ1-3): SAVISQKPSRDICQRGTSLTIQCQVDSQVTMMFWYRQQPGQSLTLIATANQGSEATYESGFVIDKFPISRPNLTFSTLTVSNMSPEDSSIYLCSAVAGGNTIYFGEGSWLTVV.

The V and J genes are TRBV5-1 and TRBJ2-3, with D maybe TRBD1 (5 bases). The CDR3 totals 15 residues. Germline V gives CDR1 SGHRS, CDR2 YFSETQ. V was clipped by 0 bases and J by 2 bases, with 10 bases between them. CDR3: CASSLGGSSTDTQYF. Written as DNA, the CDR3 is TGCGCCAGCAGCTTGGGGGGCTCCTCCACAGATACGCAGTATTTT.

The chain is built from TRBV4-1 and TRBJ2-7; 11 nucleotides align to TRBD2. The length of the CDR3 is 15 residues. V shed 3 bases and J 3 bases; nucleotides not matched to a gene: 4. CDR1 and CDR2 from the germline V gene are MGHRA and YSYEKL. This CDR3 is CASSQPGLADYEQYF. The CDR3, as DNA: TGCGCCAGCAGCCAGCCGGGACTAGCGGACTACGAGCAGTACTTC.

This rearrangement joins TRBV7-6 to TRBJ2-3, with 8 positions matching TRBD2. V lost 7 bases, J lost 3 bases, and 12 bases stayed unmatched. Germline lookup yields CDR1 SGHVS and CDR2 FNYEAQ. The CDR3 extends over 16 amino acids. For the CDR3, the DNA is TGTGCCAGCACCCCGGCCAGCGCTAGCGGGACAGATACGCAGTATTTT. Translation: CASTPASASGTDTQYF. Variable domain in full (rest from reference TRBV7-6 and TRBJ2-3): GAGVSQSPRYKVTKRGQDVALRCDPISGHVSLYWYRQALGQGPEFLTYFNYEAQQDKSGLPNDRFSAERPEGSISTLTIQRTEQRDSAMYRCASTPASASGTDTQYFGPGTRLTVL.

This clone was seen a few times. The gene calls are TRBV5-1 and TRBJ1-4, with D possibly TRBD1 on 5 matching bases. The CDR3 is 14 residues long. V was clipped by 4 bases and J by 8 bases, with 15 bases between them. Germline V gives CDR1 SGHRS, CDR2 YFSETQ. This chain's CDR3 is CASSQTGGEEKLFF. CDR3 DNA: TGCGCCAGCAGCCAAACGGGGGGTGAAGAAAAACTGTTTTTT.

This clone was seen only a few times. CDR3 DNA sequence: TGCGCCAGCAGTGAGAGGGGTGGGCTCACAGATACGCAGTATTTT. Protein product: CASSERGGLTDTQYF. J is TRBJ2-3 and V is TRBV10-1; possibly TRBD1 for D (5 bases). There are 15 residues in the CDR3. Germline lookup yields CDR1 WNHNN and CDR2 SYGVQD (reference sequence). Trimming stripped 2 bases from V and 2 bases from J, with 11 bases between.

The CDR3 nucleotides are TGTGCCAGCAGCCTTGGACGGAAATCCTACGAGCAGTACTTC. Amino acid sequence: CASSLGRKSYEQYF. V gene TRBV27 combines with J gene TRBJ2-7; no clear D. CDR1 MNHEY and CDR2 SMNVEV come from the germline V gene (reference sequence). The CDR3 contains 14 residues. Trimming removed 6 bases from V and 1 base from J, with 13 bases in between.

The chain combines TRBV5-1 with TRBJ2-5, with D possibly being TRBD1 or TRBD2 (5 bases each). The CDR3 contains 13 residues. CDR1 and CDR2 from the germline V gene are SGHRS and YFSETQ. V was shortened by 2 bases and J by 13 bases, with 18 bases between the two germline ends. The CDR3 sequence is CASSFPGRINRYF. The CDR3 DNA reads as TGCGCCAGCAGCTTTCCGGGACGCATAAACCGGTACTTC.

This chain uses TRBV18 with TRBJ1-1, with D perhaps TRBD1 (6 bases). Trimming pared 0 bases from V and 6 bases from J, leaving 11 bases between. CDR1 and CDR2 from the germline V gene are KGHSH and LQKENI. The CDR3 has 14 amino acids. CDR3 nucleotide sequence: TGTGCCAGCTCACCACCGATAGGGGGACCTGAAGCTTTCTTT. Translating gives CASSPPIGGPEAFF.

The V call is TRBV4-1, the J call TRBJ2-2; 10 bases agree with TRBD1. Trimming took 4 bases from V and 4 from J; bases not matched to a gene: 6. This CDR3 contains 16 residues. Germline V gives CDR1 MGHRA, CDR2 YSYEKL. This CDR3 is CASSRQTGGPTGELFF. The DNA for the CDR3 is TGCGCCAGCAGCCGACAGACAGGGGGCCCCACCGGGGAGCTGTTTTTT.

This clone was seen a few times. V is TRBV11-3 and J is TRBJ2-7; weak D call: TRBD2 (7 bases). Deletions cut 5 bases from V and 2 bases from J, with 13 bases between. Germline V gene lookup returns CDR1 SGHNT and CDR2 YENEEA. This CDR3 spans 14 amino acids. CDR3 sequence (DNA): TGTGCCAGCAGCCCCCGGGGGGCCGCCTACGAGCAGTACTTC. Encoded protein: CASSPRGAAYEQYF. The entire variable domain, with the rest obtained from reference TRBV11-3 and TRBJ2-7, is as follows: EAGVVQSPRYKIIEKKQPVAFWCNPISGHNTLYWYLQNLGQGPELLIRYENEEAVDDSQLPKDRFSAERLKGVDSTLKIQPAELGDSAVYLCASSPRGAAYEQYFGPGTRLTVT.

The rearrangement links TRBV6-4 to TRBJ2-5; 7 bases fit TRBD1. Trimming at V came to 0 bases and at J to 4 bases, leaving 5 bases not matched to a gene. In germline, CDR1 is MRHNA, CDR2 SNTAGT. The CDR3 totals 15 residues. CDR3 sequence reads: CASSDSRDRAETQYF. The CDR3 DNA reads as TGTGCCAGCAGTGACTCAAGAGACAGGGCAGAGACCCAGTACTTC.

This clone was detected only once. The V gene is TRBV13, the J gene TRBJ2-7, with TRBD1 identical over 12 bases. Germline lookup yields CDR1 PRHDT and CDR2 FYEKMQ (reference sequence). With 4 bases clipped from V and 7 bases from J, the junction kept 5 bases outside the gene matches. The CDR3 has 14 residues. The CDR3 DNA follows: TGTGCCAGCAGCTCGGGACAGGGGGCTGAGGAGCAGTACTTC. Protein product: CASSSGQGAEEQYF.

The genes are TRBV27 and TRBJ1-6; D remains unclear. The V end lost 8 bases, the J end lost 4 bases, and 12 bases lay between the germline ends. There are 14 residues in the CDR3. In germline, CDR1 is MNHEY, CDR2 SMNVEV (reference sequence). The CDR3 region has the DNA TGTGCCAGCCTATACCGGGCATATAATTCACCCCTCCACTTT. This encodes CASLYRAYNSPLHF.

The rearrangement links TRBV11-3 to TRBJ1-2; no definite D call. Trimming shortened V by 5 bases and J by 3 bases, and 16 bases separated the two germline ends. Looked up from germline, CDR1 is SGHNT and CDR2 is YENEEA. This CDR3 region has 15 residues. CDR3 region: CASSPRMAADYGYTF. CDR3 sequence (DNA): TGTGCCAGCAGCCCACGGATGGCAGCGGACTATGGCTACACCTTC.

The chain uses TRBV7-9 and TRBJ2-1; TRBD1 matches at 9 bases. There are 15 residues in the CDR3. Germline-derived CDR1 and CDR2 are SEHNR and FQNEAQ (reference sequence). The junction had 6 bases not matched to a gene; V was cut back by 4 bases and J by 5 bases. The DNA of the CDR3 is TGTGCCAGCAGCTCCAGGGACAGGGCTAACAATGAGCAGTTCTTC. Its protein product is CASSSRDRANNEQFF.

The gene calls are TRBV10-3 and TRBJ1-3; 11 bases map to TRBD1. Germline-derived CDR1 and CDR2 are ENHRY and SYGVKD. This CDR3 is 12 amino acids long. J lost 7 bases, V lost 10 bases, and 3 bases had no gene match. DNA for the CDR3: TGTGCCACCCGGGACAGGGGGAACACCATATATTTT. It encodes CATRDRGNTIYF.

V and J are TRBV28 and TRBJ2-1; D not certain. This CDR3 has 14 amino acids. V was shortened by 2 bases and J by 8 bases, with 13 bases between the two germline ends. Germline V gene sequence: CDR1 MDHEN, CDR2 SYDVKM. The CDR3 DNA reads as TGTGCCAGCAGTTTACAGCGATCGGTCGATGAGCAGTTCTTC. It translates to CASSLQRSVDEQFF.